This T cell receptor (beta chain) derives from a study of cytomegalovirus exposure and HLA in healthy donors. Study observations and caveats: A missense variant in DCLRE1C was later tied to TCR beta V- and J-gene trimming.

The CDR3 consists of 13 residues. Germline CDR1 reads SGHDN; CDR2 reads FVKESK. Trimming pared 10 bases from V and 1 base from J, leaving 13 bases between. This clone has ten or more counts. The antigen remains undetermined. In the PCR, 60 Vbeta and 13 Jbeta primers were used. Only in-frame clones appear in the TCRdb table, and some are missing; sequencing was by immunoSEQ multiplex PCR. The table records 85,000 to 130,000 clones, over 70% of them present only once. The receptor's source is a male donor in good health and CMV-seropositive. The V call is TRBV14, the J call TRBJ1-1; possibly TRBD1 for D (6 bases). Sequencing was carried out using PBMCs. In DNA, the CDR3 is TGTGCCACCTCGCAGGGGTGGAACACTGAAGCTTTCTTT. Translated, it gives CATSQGWNTEAFF.